Each of the 12 T cell receptor beta chains below was sequenced from the same sample in a study of tumor-infiltrating lymphocytes in primary liver carcinoma (dated by TCRdb to the late 2010s). The data were produced on an Illumina HiSeq 2500. Starting from 450 to 500 ng total RNA, TCRbeta-specific cDNA was produced by reverse transcription with a constant-region primer and ProtoScript II reverse transcriptase. The TCRbeta libraries were prepared through three rounds of nested multiplex PCR following a slightly modified ARM-PCR procedure. Each of the first two PCR rounds ran for about 9 cycles and used multiplex TRBV1-TRBV30 forward primers together with a Cbeta reverse primer. TCRdb itself trimmed the public reads at Q25 with fastp, ran MiXCR and retained productive beta chains. Under each unique CDR3 protein, matching rows form one entry showing the most common genes and DNA. Across this sample there are 55,000 to 65,000 distinct CDR3 sequences, with about two thirds seen only once. The top ten hold 55% to 70% of the sample.

Total RNA and DNA were co-extracted without cell sorting from roughly 20-30 mg of bulk tissue using the AllPrep DNA/RNA mini kit. Sequencing was performed on liver tumor tissue from sampling region 2. The cell subset or site label of this sample denotes: tumor region T2, inferior pole. Every receptor here comes from a middle-aged man with primary liver carcinoma and hepatitis B virus infection.

There are a few counts of this clonotype. One end of the junction does not line up with germline, which may come from a read error. V is TRBV5-4 and J is TRBJ2-5; D is possibly TRBD1 (6 bases). Germline assignment: CDR1 SGHNT and CDR2 YYREEE (reference sequence). The CDR3 is 13 amino acids. CDR3 protein: CASSSNRVETQYF. CDR3 nucleotide sequence: TGTGCCAGCAGCTCTAACAGGGTAGAGACCCAGTACTTT.

The chain couples TRBV29-1 to TRBJ2-5; maybe TRBD1 (6 bases). The CDR3 spans 13 residues. Germline lookup yields CDR1 SQVTM and CDR2 ANQGSEA. CDR3 in amino acids: CDGLTQGMETQYF. In DNA, the CDR3 is TGCGACGGACTCACCCAGGGGATGGAAACCCAGTACTTC.

About this clonotype itself: The CDR3 does not close with the conserved phenylalanine or tryptophan, likely indicating a read error. The chain recombines TRBV11-1 with TRBJ2-7; D call uncertain. Germline assignment: CDR1 SGHAT and CDR2 FQDESV (reference sequence). This CDR3 is built from 15 residues. CDR3 nucleotides: TGTGTCAGCAGCGTCCTGCAGGCCCCGAACTACGAGCAGTACTCC. It codes for CVSSVLQAPNYEQYS.

The sample holds many counts of this clonotype. The chain uses TRBV29-1 and TRBJ2-3; D is unclear. Germline CDR1 SQVTM, CDR2 ANQGSEA. Trimming left V 6 bases short and J 1 base short, with 8 bases between. This CDR3 spans 12 amino acids. In nucleotides, the CDR3 is TGCAGCGTGGGCGGAGGCACAGATACGCAGTATTTT. It translates to CSVGGGTDTQYF.

This chain links TRBV6-5 with TRBJ2-7, with D uncertain. Germline CDR1 and CDR2: MNHEY and SVGAGI. Trimming took 9 bases from V and 0 from J, leaving 12 bases between them. The CDR3 has 13 residues. Written as DNA, the CDR3 is TGTGCCAGGACTGGGATATCCTCCTACGAGCAGTACTTC. This gives the protein CARTGISSYEQYF.

Remarks on this clonotype: A junction end diverges from the germline sequence, so it may reflect a read error. This chain joins TRBV4-1 and TRBJ2-7; 11 bases agree with TRBD2. Per the germline V gene, CDR1 is MGHRA and CDR2 is YSYEKL. The CDR3 has 15 residues. CDR3 loop: CARTPGTSGAYEQYF. The CDR3 nucleotides read TGCGCCAGGACGCCGGGGACTAGCGGTGCCTACGAACAGTACTTC.

On this clonotype itself: Compared with germline, one end of the junction differs, possibly owing to a read error. The rearrangement joins TRBV11-2 to TRBJ2-1; a weak D match, TRBD1 (6 bases). The CDR3 runs 11 residues. Germline CDR1 is SGHAT and CDR2 is FQNNGV. CDR3: CARSLDRSQFF. The CDR3, as DNA: TGTGCCAGAAGCTTAGACAGGAGTCAGTTCTTC.

This clonotype was detected only once. A much larger clone is a single base away; this may be a read error. The chain combines TRBV7-9 with TRBJ2-7, with D possibly TRBD2 on 5 matching bases. The CDR3 is made up of 11 amino acids. Germline V CDR1 and CDR2: SEHNR, FQNEAQ (reference sequence). V shed 5 bases and J shed 3 bases, with 5 bases lying between them. The CDR3 DNA reads as TGTGCCAGCAGCCGGGGCTACGAGCAGTACTTC. This encodes CASSRGYEQYF.

Of note for this clonotype: The missing conserved phenylalanine or tryptophan at the end of this CDR3 makes a read error likely. The chain recombines TRBV5-1 with TRBJ2-2; no firm D call. CDR1 SGHRS and CDR2 YFSETQ come from the germline V gene. The CDR3 is 14 residues long. The CDR3 reads CASRVGSNTWELFS. The CDR3 coding sequence is TGCGCCAGCAGGGTGGGCAGTAACACCTGGGAGCTGTTTTCT.

This clonotype was detected once. The V and J genes are TRBV7-9 and TRBJ1-1; no clear D gene. CDR3 length equals 14 residues. Germline V lookup: CDR1 SEHNR, CDR2 FQNEAQ (reference sequence). The V gene lost 9 bases and the J gene lost 4 bases, with 18 bases spanning the gap. The CDR3: CASSPCSDGTEAFF. The CDR3 bases are TGTGCCAGTAGCCCTTGCTCCGATGGCACTGAAGCTTTCTTT.

The chain recombines TRBV28 with TRBJ2-5; tentative D call: TRBD2 (6 bases). The germline V and J ends were trimmed by 6 bases and 7 bases, with 12 bases remaining between them. The CDR3 sequence is 12 residues long. CDR1 is MDHEN and CDR2 is SYDVKM in the germline V gene. CDR3 DNA sequence: TGTGCCAGCAGACTTCCCGGGAGGACCCAGTACTTC. Translation: CASRLPGRTQYF.

The rearrangement links TRBV6-5 to TRBJ1-4, with TRBD1 as a possible D gene (6 bases). V lost 2 bases and J lost 8, with 15 bases in between. Germline CDR1 reads MNHEY; CDR2 reads SVGAGI. The CDR3 runs 15 residues. The CDR3 bases are TGTGCCAGCAGTTACGCAACAGGGACATCAGAAAAACTGTTTTTT. Protein product: CASSYATGTSEKLFF.